Shown below are 31 T cell receptor beta chains from a single sample sequenced in a study of T-cell reconstitution after alpha-beta-depleted transplantation in children. The authors prepared the TCRbeta library with unique molecular identifiers. TCRdb ran MiXCR on the PCR reads and lists one entry per CDR3 protein. There are hundreds of thousands of distinct CDR3 sequences in the sample; approximately 13% occur only once, and about 5.4% lies in the top ten. Sample: PBMCs from the stem cell graft donor, taken from the stem cell graft. The receptor set was obtained from a human donor who donated a stem cell graft to a child with combined immunodeficiency.

This clonotype was observed a handful of times. The genes are TRBV29-1 and TRBJ2-7, with TRBD1 as a possible D gene (6 bases). Germline V CDR1 and CDR2: SQVTM, ANQGSEA. The CDR3 runs to 12 residues. V shed 4 bases and J shed 3 bases, with 10 bases lying between them. CDR3 amino acids: CSVGVGGYEQYF. The CDR3 nucleotides are TGCAGCGTTGGTGTAGGGGGCTACGAGCAGTACTTC.

This clonotype turned up a few times. CDR3 sequence reads: CASSHGREVAEAFF. CDR3 nucleotides: TGTGCCAGCAGCCATGGGAGGGAAGTGGCTGAAGCTTTCTTT. The J gene is TRBJ1-1, the V gene TRBV7-9; D is unclear. CDR3 length equals 14 residues. The germline V gene has CDR1 SEHNR and CDR2 FQNEAQ (reference sequence). V shed 5 bases and J shed 6 bases, with 16 bases lying between them.

This clonotype appeared many times. The rearrangement links TRBV9 to TRBJ2-2, with D perhaps assigned TRBD1 or TRBD2 (5 bases each). This CDR3 spans 16 amino acids. The germline V gene has CDR1 SGDLS and CDR2 YYNGEE. The V gene lost 4 bases and the J gene lost 1 base, with 14 bases spanning the gap. In DNA form, the CDR3 reads TGTGCCAGCAGCCCTTACCCGGGGCAGAACACCGGGGAGCTGTTTTTT. Its translation: CASSPYPGQNTGELFF.

This clonotype was observed a handful of times. This chain links TRBV27 with TRBJ2-1, with unresolved D. Trimming removed 6 bases from V and 5 bases from J, with 17 bases in between. From germline, CDR1 is MNHEY and CDR2 SMNVEV (reference sequence). The CDR3 consists of 15 residues. CDR3 protein: CASSVSSTLNNEQFF. CDR3 nucleotide sequence: TGTGCCAGCAGCGTCAGTTCTACCCTTAACAATGAGCAGTTCTTC.

This clonotype has just one count. The rearrangement uses TRBV27 and TRBJ2-2, with D unclear. The V end was cut by 4 bases, the J end by 4 bases, with 7 bases between. This CDR3 contains 13 residues. Per germline, CDR1 MNHEY and CDR2 SMNVEV (reference sequence). For the CDR3, the DNA is TGTGCCAGCAGTTGGGCCAGCACCGGGGAGCTGTTTTTT. It encodes CASSWASTGELFF.

This chain joins TRBV7-2 and TRBJ2-7; D tentatively reads TRBD1 or TRBD2 (5 bases each). The CDR3 covers 15 residues. CDR1 is SGHTA and CDR2 is FQGNSA in the germline V gene. The V end was cut by 1 base, the J end by 0 bases, with 10 bases between. The CDR3: CASSLGSGASYEQYF. The DNA for the CDR3 is TGTGCCAGCAGCTTAGGATCCGGGGCCTCCTACGAGCAGTACTTC.

This clonotype was found many times. The chain links TRBV12-3 or TRBV12-4 to TRBJ1-4; D is undetermined. The CDR3 has 11 residues. Trimming cost V 6 bases and J 8 bases, with 7 bases left between them. The CDR3 region is CASRKAEKLFF. The CDR3 DNA sequence: TGTGCCAGCAGAAAGGCAGAAAAACTGTTTTTT.

This clonotype was counted at least ten times. The V call is TRBV12-3 or TRBV12-4, the J call TRBJ2-5, with D hard to call. Trimming pared 6 bases from V and 7 bases from J, leaving 12 bases between. This CDR3 spans 12 amino acids. CDR3 amino acids: CASSLTYSTQYF. DNA of the CDR3: TGTGCCAGCAGCCTGACCTATTCGACCCAGTACTTC.

At least ten counts were recorded for this clonotype. This chain joins TRBV6-1 and TRBJ2-7; perhaps D is TRBD1 or TRBD2 (6 bases each). The ends were cut back, 7 bases at V and 5 bases at J, with 15 bases in the middle. The CDR3 runs to 13 residues. Germline loops: CDR1 MNHNS, CDR2 SASEGT. The CDR3 nucleotides are TGTGCCAGCAAGGAGGGACCAGGGGACGAGCAGTACTTC. Encoded protein: CASKEGPGDEQYF.

The chain recombines TRBV10-3 with TRBJ1-5; possibly TRBD1 for D (5 bases). The germline V and J ends were trimmed by 1 base and 5 bases, with 12 bases remaining between them. The CDR3 spans 15 residues. Germline CDR1 ENHRY, CDR2 SYGVKD. CDR3 sequence reads: CAISEWGGEYQPQHF. The CDR3 DNA sequence: TGTGCCATCAGTGAGTGGGGGGGAGAGTATCAGCCCCAGCATTTT.

This clonotype was observed a few times. The chain couples TRBV12-5 to TRBJ2-1; TRBD2 is a possible D gene (6 bases). The germline gives CDR1 LGHNT, CDR2 FRNRAP. There are 15 residues in the CDR3. Trimming took 3 bases from V and 8 from J, leaving 17 bases between them. CDR3 DNA sequence: TGTGCTAGTGGTTTTCGGGAGATCTCATCCCATGAGCAGTTCTTC. Protein sequence: CASGFREISSHEQFF.

This clonotype has only a few counts. The chain links TRBV11-2 to TRBJ2-1; 8 bases are shared with TRBD1. The CDR3 extends over 17 amino acids. CDR1 and CDR2 from the germline V gene are SGHAT and FQNNGV. Unmatched junction bases numbered 16, after V lost 5 bases and J lost 7 bases. CDR3 sequence (DNA): TGTGCCAGCAGCCGCATCGGACAGGGAATAGGAAGGAATGAGCAGTTCTTC. Protein product: CASSRIGQGIGRNEQFF.

The chain is built from TRBV18 and TRBJ2-7, with 10 bases identical to TRBD1. The CDR3 runs to 16 residues. Germline V gene lookup returns CDR1 KGHSH and CDR2 LQKENI. Trimming cost V 1 base and J 7 bases; bases outside gene matches: 10. CDR3 protein: CASSPRPGQGLGEQYF. In DNA form, the CDR3 reads TGTGCCAGCTCACCACGACCGGGACAGGGGCTTGGGGAGCAGTACTTC.

Ten or more counts support this clonotype. V is TRBV30 and J is TRBJ1-6, with D unclear. Trimming pared 1 base from V and 5 bases from J, leaving 6 bases between. CDR1 is GTSNPN, CDR2 SVGIG, per germline (reference sequence). CDR3 length equals 13 residues. As DNA, the CDR3 is TGTGCCTGGAGTGGACATAATAATTCACCCCTCCACTTT. Translating gives CAWSGHNNSPLHF.

The chain joins TRBV2 to TRBJ2-7, with 8 bases identical to TRBD2. The CDR3 loop spans 16 amino acids. Per the germline V gene, CDR1 is SNHLY and CDR2 is FYNNEI. Losses at the gene ends were 1 base for V and 3 bases for J; bases not matched to a gene: 8. The CDR3 DNA sequence: TGTGCCAGCAGTGAAGATTTTCTAGCGGGTATCTACGAGCAGTACTTC. Translation: CASSEDFLAGIYEQYF.

The chain links TRBV12-3 or TRBV12-4 to TRBJ2-3, with D tentatively TRBD2 (6 bases). V was shortened by 3 bases and J by 11 bases, with 15 bases between the two germline ends. This CDR3 is 13 amino acids long. The CDR3: CASSFARVAVQYF. The DNA of the CDR3 is TGTGCCAGCAGTTTCGCCCGAGTAGCGGTGCAGTATTTT.

V usage is TRBV4-3 and J usage is TRBJ1-1, with D possibly TRBD1 on 6 matching bases. Trimming removed 3 bases at V and 2 bases at J, with 13 bases between. The V gene's germline CDR1 is LGHNA and CDR2 YSLEER. This CDR3 contains 15 residues. In DNA form, the CDR3 reads TGCGCCAGCAGCCAGGTGACAGGCCCCAACACTGAAGCTTTCTTT. This encodes CASSQVTGPNTEAFF.

This clonotype was found a few times. J is TRBJ2-7 and V is TRBV6-5; 10 bases map to TRBD1. Per germline, CDR1 MNHEY and CDR2 SVGAGI. CDR3 size: 15 residues. V trimming: 2 bases; J trimming: 3 bases; junction bases outside the gene matches: 4. Here the CDR3 reads CASSYGTGEIYEQYF. As DNA, the CDR3 is TGTGCCAGCAGTTACGGGACAGGGGAAATCTACGAGCAGTACTTC.

CDR3 DNA: TGTGCCAGCAGTCCTGGGTTGGGACAGGGTTTGCCCGGGGAGCTGTTTTTT. Its translation: CASSPGLGQGLPGELFF. The chain links TRBV6-2 or TRBV6-3 to TRBJ2-2; TRBD1 matches at 9 bases. Germline V gene data show CDR1 as MNHEY and CDR2 as SVGEGT. The trim removed 5 bases at V and 6 bases at J, leaving 13 bases unmatched. The CDR3 covers 17 residues.

V usage is TRBV27 and J usage is TRBJ1-2; D not certain. The CDR3 extends over 13 amino acids. Germline V gene lookup returns CDR1 MNHEY and CDR2 SMNVEV (reference sequence). V shed 5 bases and J shed 1 base, with 8 bases lying between them. CDR3: CASSKGLNYGYTF. The CDR3 DNA reads TGTGCCAGCAGTAAAGGGCTTAACTATGGCTACACCTTC.

This clonotype was seen a few times. The chain employs TRBV5-1 and TRBJ1-5; D is perhaps TRBD1 (5 bases). The V gene's germline CDR1 is SGHRS and CDR2 YFSETQ. This CDR3 contains 13 residues. Deletions cut 0 bases from V and 6 bases from J, with 7 bases between. In nucleotides, the CDR3 is TGCGCCAGCAGCTTGGAGGGGTTTCAGCCCCAGCATTTT. As protein: CASSLEGFQPQHF.

This clonotype was seen a handful of times. The chain recombines TRBV20-1 with TRBJ1-6; D is undetermined. Looked up from germline, CDR1 is DFQATT and CDR2 is SNEGSKA (reference sequence). V was cut by 3 bases and J by 7 bases, with 7 bases left in between. CDR3 length: 12 amino acids. CDR3 protein: CSASGGNSPLHF. Here the CDR3 DNA reads TGCAGTGCTAGTGGCGGGAATTCACCCCTCCACTTT.

This clonotype turned up a few times. The rearrangement joins TRBV6-1 to TRBJ1-2; a possible D gene is TRBD1 (5 bases). CDR3 length: 14 amino acids. CDR1 is MNHNS, CDR2 SASEGT, per germline. V gave up 8 bases and J gave up 0 bases, with 13 bases separating them. In DNA, the CDR3 is TGTGCCAGCGCCTGGGCAGGGCCTAACTATGGCTACACCTTC. It is translated as CASAWAGPNYGYTF.

Only a few counts were recorded for this clonotype. This chain uses TRBV12-3 or TRBV12-4 with TRBJ2-7; 9 positions agree with TRBD2. This CDR3 is 16 amino acids long. The trim removed 6 bases at V and 4 bases at J, leaving 13 bases unmatched. The CDR3 DNA follows: TGTGCCAGCAGCCCCGGAGGGAGCGGGGGGCTTTACGAGCAGTACTTC. It encodes CASSPGGSGGLYEQYF.

This chain uses TRBV9 with TRBJ2-3; 8 bases agree with TRBD2. The CDR3 has 17 residues. Germline V gives CDR1 SGDLS, CDR2 YYNGEE. Germline trimming cut 0 bases from V and 0 bases from J; bases unmatched to any gene: 6. The CDR3 loop is CASSVAIGGGSTDTQYF. The CDR3 DNA follows: TGTGCCAGCAGCGTAGCAATCGGCGGGGGGAGCACAGATACGCAGTATTTT.

This rearrangement joins TRBV2 to TRBJ2-5; D call uncertain. CDR3 length equals 14 residues. V lost 6 bases and J lost 5, with 16 bases in between. Germline V gene data show CDR1 as SNHLY and CDR2 as FYNNEI. CDR3 loop: CASRITGGVETQYF. CDR3 bases: TGTGCCAGCAGGATAACGGGTGGCGTGGAGACCCAGTACTTC.

This clonotype has a handful of counts. This chain connects TRBV10-3 to TRBJ2-2; D tentatively reads TRBD1 or TRBD2 (7 bases each). Trimming took off 11 bases at V and 3 bases at J, with 19 bases between the two ends. This CDR3 has 15 amino acids. The germline CDR1 and CDR2 sequences are ENHRY and SYGVKD. CDR3 sequence reads: CAAQGGGEDTGELFF. The CDR3 DNA reads as TGTGCCGCCCAGGGGGGGGGTGAGGACACCGGGGAGCTGTTTTTT.

The sample holds many counts of this clonotype. This rearrangement joins TRBV6-4 to TRBJ2-3; the D call may be TRBD1 or TRBD2 (5 bases each). V was clipped by 6 bases and J by 0 bases, with 10 bases between them. This CDR3 spans 14 amino acids. From germline, CDR1 is MRHNA and CDR2 SNTAGT. CDR3 sequence reads: CASSPEGSTDTQYF. DNA for the CDR3: TGTGCCAGCAGCCCCGAGGGGAGCACAGATACGCAGTATTTT.

This clonotype appeared many times. This sequence joins TRBV20-1 and TRBJ1-1, with 8 nucleotides matching TRBD1. The CDR3 extends over 16 amino acids. Germline V CDR1 and CDR2: DFQATT, SNEGSKA (reference sequence). Trimming cost V 3 bases and J 1 base; bases outside gene matches: 10. CDR3 bases: TGCAGTGCTAGGGACCCCTCAACAGGGGGGAACACTGAAGCTTTCTTT. Its protein product is CSARDPSTGGNTEAFF.

The chain uses TRBV20-1 and TRBJ2-1; 9 bases match TRBD2. The CDR3 is made up of 15 amino acids. The V gene end was trimmed by 6 bases and the J gene end by 12 bases; junction bases not matched to a gene: 18. The germline V gene encodes CDR1 DFQATT and CDR2 SNEGSKA (reference sequence). CDR3 sequence (DNA): TGCAGTGCCTCTCCCCCGGCTAGCGGGAAATTGTGGCAGTTCTTC. It yields the protein CSASPPASGKLWQFF.

This clonotype has only a few counts. This chain connects TRBV20-1 to TRBJ2-5; the D gene is possibly TRBD1 (6 bases). This CDR3 is 12 amino acids long. Germline V CDR1 and CDR2: DFQATT, SNEGSKA (reference sequence). V lost 6 bases, J lost 2 bases, and 10 bases lay in between. CDR3 nucleotides: TGCAGTGCCAGGGACATTCAAGAGACCCAGTACTTC. This encodes CSARDIQETQYF.